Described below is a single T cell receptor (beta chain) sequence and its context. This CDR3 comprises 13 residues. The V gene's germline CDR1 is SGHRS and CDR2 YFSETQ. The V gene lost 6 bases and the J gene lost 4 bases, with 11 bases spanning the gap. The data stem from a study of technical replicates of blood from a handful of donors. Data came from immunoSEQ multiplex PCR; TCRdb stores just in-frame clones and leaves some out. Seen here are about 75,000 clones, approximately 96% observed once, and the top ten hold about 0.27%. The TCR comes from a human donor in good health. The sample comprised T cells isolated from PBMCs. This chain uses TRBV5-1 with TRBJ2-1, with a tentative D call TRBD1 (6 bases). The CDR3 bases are TGCGCCAGCAAAGAACAGGGATACAATGAGCAGTTCTTC. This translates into CASKEQGYNEQFF.